The sequence of this TCR beta chain was determined in a study of shared clonotypes between healthy human individuals. Study overall: Each donor's CD8 memory used one plate, CD8 naive two, each CD4 subset three.

This CDR3 is 16 amino acids long. The germline gives CDR1 SNHLY, CDR2 FYNNEI. Trimming removed 5 bases from V and 2 bases from J; junction bases left unmatched: 8. In replicate PCRs of sorted subsets, about 200 ng DNA, about 30,000 T cell genomes, was used. Original processing methods: ImmunoSEQ only sent back junction sequences with no quality scores, so filtering was done differently. Sequenced by immunoSEQ multiplex PCR; TCRdb stores in-frame clones only, minus some. The V and J calls and clone size were taken over from that table, and D and trimming were inferred from the DNA. Here the sample spans millions of clones, about 95% being singletons.

The specimen sequenced was naive CD4+ T cells sorted from blood. The subset here: CD45RA+ positively selected. This sequence originates from a man aged 18 to 35 in good health. This chain links TRBV2 with TRBJ2-3; 9 bases fit TRBD1. Here the CDR3 DNA reads TGTGCCAGCAGTCTACAGGGGGCCATCGACACAGATACGCAGTATTTT. It is translated as CASSLQGAIDTDTQYF.